This is a list of T cell receptor beta chains from one sample in a study of naive and memory T cell subsets. MiXCR, run by TCRdb on the UMI-ligation and nested PCR reads, gives a single entry per CDR3 protein. The table has approximately 85,000 distinct CDR3 sequences, roughly 7% seen once; the top ten hold over 1.5%. The specimen sequenced was central memory CD4+ T cells from blood. These receptors all stem from a human donor in good health. Each CDR3 is given with its conserved first and last residue.

TRBJ2-7	TRBV25-1	CASSQVAGYEQYF
TRBJ1-5	TRBV19	CASSSPPGQVFHQPQHF
TRBJ1-2	TRBV3-1	CASSQVAGRYGYTF
TRBJ1-3	TRBV24-1	CATSDFAFSSGNTIYF
TRBJ2-3	TRBV7-2	CASSIAQGNTDTQYF
TRBJ1-4	TRBV30	CAWQGAHEKLFF
TRBJ1-5	TRBV6-1	CASTPLGGQPQHF
TRBJ1-5	TRBV10-3	CAISDGYVNQPQHF
TRBJ1-1	TRBV7-9	CASSREGTGTSEAFF
TRBJ1-5	TRBV20-1	CSGKDSRMLVQPQHF
TRBJ1-2	TRBV12-3/TRBV12-4	CASRRISSNYGYTF